This is a list of T cell receptor beta chains from one sample in a study of shared clonotypes between healthy human individuals. Profiling relied on immunoSEQ multiplex PCR, and the TCRdb table lists in-frame clones only, not all of them. The table includes 850,000 to 1,200,000 clones, about 76% detected once. Sequencing was done on a sample of memory CD4+ T cells sorted from blood. The receptors come from a man aged 18 to 35 in good health. CDR3s include the opening cysteine and the closing phenylalanine or tryptophan. Part of the rows lack a size; the others show once, few, many or a class for expanded clones.

TRBJ2-6 | TRBV2 | NA | CASSETGSSGANVLTF
TRBJ1-1 | TRBV2 | many | CASSVGENTEAFF
TRBJ1-4 | TRBV30 | medium-sized | CAWTSGGMREKLFF
TRBJ2-5 | TRBV5-1 | NA | CASSLRTSGAIETQYF
TRBJ1-2 | TRBV27 | few | CASSSKGQGAYGYTF
TRBJ2-5 | TRBV19 | NA | CASSKTSIQETQYF
TRBJ2-1 | TRBV7-8 | once | CASSLGTSGSYHNEQFF
TRBJ1-3 | TRBV5-1 | NA | CASSSGGLSGNTIYF
TRBJ2-3 | TRBV2 | NA | CASSEGTLTDTQYF
TRBJ1-6 | TRBV30 | NA | CAWSAGSSYNSPLHF
TRBJ2-6 | TRBV7-9 | NA | CASIVEGSSGANVLTF
TRBJ2-7 | TRBV10-2 | NA | CASSGLAGVSYEQYF
TRBJ2-7 | TRBV18 | NA | CASSQTGARSYEQYF
TRBJ2-3 | TRBV30 | NA | CAWSDGMAADTQYF
TRBJ1-5 | TRBV27 | NA | CASSMQGNQPQHF
TRBJ1-3 | TRBV5-1 | NA | CASSPDRESSGNTIYF
TRBJ2-7 | TRBV10-1 | NA | CATSPGSSYEQYF
TRBJ1-2 | TRBV5-1 | NA | CASSLEQGLGYTF
TRBJ2-7 | TRBV4-3 | NA | CASSQGRTMNYEQYF
TRBJ1-3 | TRBV28 | few | CASSHGGAGWGNTIYF
TRBJ2-5 | TRBV7-9 | NA | CASSLGQRGETQYF
TRBJ1-2 | TRBV7-2 | few | CASSPQGTYGYTF